This is a list of T cell receptor beta chains from one sample in a study of OX40 agonist ivuxolimab in advanced cancers. The method was immunoSEQ multiplex PCR; TCRdb's version includes in-frame clones alone and lacks a portion of them. The sample has about 42,000 clones, about 86% seen once. The sequenced sample was CD4+ or CD8+ T cells sorted from blood, obtained in a trial of the OX40 agonist ivuxolimab. These receptors came from an adult with an advanced solid tumor such as melanoma, head and neck, liver or kidney cancer. CDR3s include the opening cysteine and the closing phenylalanine or tryptophan. The D gene is left open where the match is weak. Clone size is stated in some rows and not others, as once, few, many or a class when expanded.

>TRBJ2-5|TRBV4-3|NA|TRBD2
CASSQGLAGDHQETQYF
TGCGCCAGCAGCCAAGGGCTAGCGGGCGACCACCAAGAGACCCAGTACTTC
>TRBJ1-2|TRBV6-5|NA|NA
CASSYEFRGDGYTF
TGTGCCAGCAGTTACGAATTTCGGGGGGATGGCTACACCTTC
>TRBJ2-5|TRBV25-1|NA|NA
CASSEYGLETQYF
TGTGCCAGCAGTGAATATGGGTTGGAGACCCAGTACTTC
>TRBJ1-3|TRBV4-3|NA|TRBD1
CASSQGTGPGNTIYF
TGCGCCAGCAGCCAGGGGACAGGGCCTGGAAACACCATATATTTT
>TRBJ1-2|TRBV4-1|NA|NA
CASSPPGTVNGYTF
TGCGCCAGCAGCCCTCCGGGCACAGTCAATGGCTACACCTTC
>TRBJ2-7|TRBV27|NA|NA
CASSLSLTGRGTEQYF
TGTGCCAGCAGTTTATCGTTGACAGGGAGGGGAACCGAGCAGTACTTC
>TRBJ1-1|TRBV7-6|NA|NA
CASSLGGGDTEAFF
TGTGCCAGCAGCTTAGGTGGGGGGGACACTGAAGCTTTCTTT
>TRBJ1-2|TRBV2|once|NA
CASSDPGISGYTF
TGTGCCAGCAGTGATCCAGGGATCAGTGGCTACACCTTC
>TRBJ2-7|TRBV27|NA|TRBD2
CASSLSYASGRTHYEQYF
TGTGCCAGCAGTTTATCTTACGCTAGCGGGAGGACCCACTACGAGCAGTACTTC
>TRBJ1-2|TRBV5-1|once|TRBD1
CASSLAGQGSYGYTF
TGCGCCAGCAGCTTGGCGGGACAGGGATCCTATGGCTACACCTTC
>TRBJ1-3|TRBV6-6|NA|NA
CASSVFSGNTIYF
TGTGCCAGCTCTGTTTTCTCTGGAAACACCATATATTTT
>TRBJ2-5|TRBV6-7|NA|NA
CASRKQETQYF
TGTGCCAGCAGAAAACAAGAGACCCAGTACTTC
>TRBJ2-4|TRBV6-5|NA|NA
CASSYGAGTIQYF
TGTGCCAGCAGTTACGGGGCAGGGACCATTCAGTACTTC
>TRBJ1-4|TRBV9|NA|NA
CASSEKGGNEKLFF
TGTGCCAGCAGCGAAAAAGGGGGGAACGAAAAACTGTTTTTT
>TRBJ2-5|TRBV10-3|once|NA
CAISEPASGETQYF
TGTGCCATCAGTGAGCCAGCCTCGGGGGAGACCCAGTACTTC
>TRBJ2-2|TRBV10-2|NA|TRBD2
CASRAPASGTGELFF
TGCGCCAGCAGGGCCCCGGCTAGCGGCACCGGGGAGCTGTTTTTT
>TRBJ1-3|TRBV7-6|NA|NA
CASRADGSSGNTIYF
TGTGCCAGCAGGGCCGATGGATCCTCTGGAAACACCATATATTTT
>TRBJ2-1|TRBV28|once|NA
CASSLGRTHEQFF
TGTGCCAGCAGTTTAGGGAGAACCCATGAGCAGTTCTTC